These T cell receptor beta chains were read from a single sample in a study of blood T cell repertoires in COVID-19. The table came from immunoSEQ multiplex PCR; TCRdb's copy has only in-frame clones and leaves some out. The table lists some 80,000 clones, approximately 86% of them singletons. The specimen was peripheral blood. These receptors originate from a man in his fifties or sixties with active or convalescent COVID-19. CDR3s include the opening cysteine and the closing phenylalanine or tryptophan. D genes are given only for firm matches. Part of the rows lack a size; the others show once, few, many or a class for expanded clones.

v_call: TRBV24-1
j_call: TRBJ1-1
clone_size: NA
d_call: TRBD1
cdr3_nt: TGTGCCACCGGGGACAGTTCAAACACTGAAGCTTTCTTT
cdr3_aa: CATGDSSNTEAFF

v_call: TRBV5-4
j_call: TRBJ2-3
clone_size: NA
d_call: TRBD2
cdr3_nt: TGTGCCAGCAGTCCACGGACTAGCGGGGCAGCCGATACGCAGTATTTT
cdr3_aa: CASSPRTSGAADTQYF

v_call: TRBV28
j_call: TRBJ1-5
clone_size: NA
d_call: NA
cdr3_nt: TGTGCCAGCAGTCGCGGTGGTAGCAATCAGCCCCAGCATTTT
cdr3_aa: CASSRGGSNQPQHF

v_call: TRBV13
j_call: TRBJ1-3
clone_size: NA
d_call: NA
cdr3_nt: TGTGCCAGCAGCCCAGAAGGAAACACCATATATTTT
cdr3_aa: CASSPEGNTIYF

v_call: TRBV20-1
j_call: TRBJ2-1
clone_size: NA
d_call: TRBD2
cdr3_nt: TGCAGTGCTAGTACTAGCGGGCCATACAATGAGCAGTTCTTC
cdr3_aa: CSASTSGPYNEQFF

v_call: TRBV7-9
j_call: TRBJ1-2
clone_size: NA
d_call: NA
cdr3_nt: TGTGCCAGCAGTCTCTCCGGGACATACTACACCTTC
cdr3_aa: CASSLSGTYYTF

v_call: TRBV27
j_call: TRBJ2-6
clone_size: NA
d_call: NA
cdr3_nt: TGTGCCAGCCGAGGGTCCGGGGCCAACGTCCTGACTTTC
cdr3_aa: CASRGSGANVLTF

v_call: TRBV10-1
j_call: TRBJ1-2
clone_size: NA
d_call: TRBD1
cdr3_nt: TGCGCCAGCAGTGACACGACGGACAGGCCCTATGGCTACACCTTC
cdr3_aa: CASSDTTDRPYGYTF

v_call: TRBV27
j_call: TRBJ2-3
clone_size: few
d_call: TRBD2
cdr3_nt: TGTGCCAGCAGTCCCCGCGGGACTAGCGCAGATACGCAGTATTTT
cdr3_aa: CASSPRGTSADTQYF

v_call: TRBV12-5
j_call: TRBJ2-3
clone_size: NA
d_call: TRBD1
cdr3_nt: TGTGCTAGTGGCCATGGACAGGGAACAGATACGCAGTATTTT
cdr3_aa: CASGHGQGTDTQYF

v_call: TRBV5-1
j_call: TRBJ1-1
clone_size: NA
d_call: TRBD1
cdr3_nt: TGCGCCAGCAGCTTGGAGGGACAGGGGAACACTGAAGCTTTCTTT
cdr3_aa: CASSLEGQGNTEAFF

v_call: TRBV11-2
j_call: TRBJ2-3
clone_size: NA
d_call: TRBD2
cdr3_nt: TGTGCCAGCAAACCACTAGCGGGGGGTCAGGTTGACACAGATACGCAGTATTTT
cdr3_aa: CASKPLAGGQVDTDTQYF

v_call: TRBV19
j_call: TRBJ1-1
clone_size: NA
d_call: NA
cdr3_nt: TGTGCCAGTAGTATTGGGCGCCCGAACACTGAAGCTTTCTTT
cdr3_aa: CASSIGRPNTEAFF

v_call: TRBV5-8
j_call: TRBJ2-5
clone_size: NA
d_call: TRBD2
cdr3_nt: TGTGCCAGCAGCTTGGCCGTCGGGGGGGCAGGAGAGACCCAGTACTTC
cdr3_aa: CASSLAVGGAGETQYF

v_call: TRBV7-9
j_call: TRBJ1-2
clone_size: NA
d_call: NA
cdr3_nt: TGTGCCAGCAGCTTATTCCGGGTCGGGTATGGCTACACCTTC
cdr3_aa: CASSLFRVGYGYTF

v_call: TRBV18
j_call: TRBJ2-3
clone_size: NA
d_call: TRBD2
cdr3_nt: TGTGCCACTCGAAAACCCGGGCTAGCGGTAACAGATACGCAGTATTTT
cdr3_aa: CATRKPGLAVTDTQYF

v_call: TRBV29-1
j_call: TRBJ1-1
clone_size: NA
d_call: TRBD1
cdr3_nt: TGCAGCGTTACCCTTGTGGGACAGGGTAAGGGTGAAGCTTTCTTT
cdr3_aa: CSVTLVGQGKGEAFF

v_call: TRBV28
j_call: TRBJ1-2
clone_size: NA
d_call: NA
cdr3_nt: TGTGCCAGCAGTGGACAGCTTATTATAGGCTACACCTTC
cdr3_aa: CASSGQLIIGYTF

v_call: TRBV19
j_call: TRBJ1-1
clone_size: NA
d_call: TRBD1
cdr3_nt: TGTGCCAGTAGTATGGTCGGGACAGGGGATACTGAAGCTTTCTTT
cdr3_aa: CASSMVGTGDTEAFF

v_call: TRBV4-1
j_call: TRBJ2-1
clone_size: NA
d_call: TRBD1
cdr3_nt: TGCGCCAGCAGCCAAGATCTGGGACAGGGGGCGGGGGCCTATTACAATGAGCAGTTCTTC
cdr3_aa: CASSQDLGQGAGAYYNEQFF

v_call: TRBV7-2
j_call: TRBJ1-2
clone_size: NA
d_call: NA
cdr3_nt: TGTGCCAGCAGCCCCCGGCCCGCGGGTGGCTATGGCTACACCTTC
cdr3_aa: CASSPRPAGGYGYTF

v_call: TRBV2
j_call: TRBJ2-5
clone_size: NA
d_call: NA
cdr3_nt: TGTGCCAGCAGTGTGAGGTCGACAGGTCAAGAGACCCAGTACTTC
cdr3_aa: CASSVRSTGQETQYF

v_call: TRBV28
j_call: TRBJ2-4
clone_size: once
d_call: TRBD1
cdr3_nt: TGTGCCAGCAGCCGGGACAGCAACATTCAGTACTTC
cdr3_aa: CASSRDSNIQYF

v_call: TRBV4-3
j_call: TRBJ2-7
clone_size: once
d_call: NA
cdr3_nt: TGCGCCAGCAGCCAAGATAGGGGCCCTTACGAGCAGTACTTC
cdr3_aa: CASSQDRGPYEQYF

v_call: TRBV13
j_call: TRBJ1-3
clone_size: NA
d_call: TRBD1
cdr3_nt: TGTGCCAGCAGCCCATGGAACAGGGGGCAATCTGGAAACACCATATATTTT
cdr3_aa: CASSPWNRGQSGNTIYF

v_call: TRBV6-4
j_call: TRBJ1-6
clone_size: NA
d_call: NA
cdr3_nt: TGTGCCAGCAGTGAGGACAGTAACTATAATTCACCCCTCCACTTT
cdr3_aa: CASSEDSNYNSPLHF

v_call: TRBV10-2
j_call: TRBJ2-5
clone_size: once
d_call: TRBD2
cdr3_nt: TGCGCCAGCATGGTAGCGGGGACATCCCAAGAGACCCAGTACTTC
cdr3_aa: CASMVAGTSQETQYF

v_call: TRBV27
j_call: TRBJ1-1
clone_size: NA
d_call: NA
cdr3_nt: TGTGCCAGCAGTCTCAGGAACGAACAGGGCACTGAAGCTTTCTTT
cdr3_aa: CASSLRNEQGTEAFF

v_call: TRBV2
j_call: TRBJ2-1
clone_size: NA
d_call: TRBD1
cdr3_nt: TGTGCCAGCAGGGCGACAGGGATTGATGAGCAGTTCTTC
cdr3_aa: CASRATGIDEQFF

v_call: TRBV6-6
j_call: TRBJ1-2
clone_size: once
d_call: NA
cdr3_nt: TGTGCCAGCAGTACGACAGGAACAACTAACTATGGCTACACCTTC
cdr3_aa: CASSTTGTTNYGYTF

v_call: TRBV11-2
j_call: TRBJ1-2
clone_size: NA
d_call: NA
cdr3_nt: TGTGCCAGCAGCCCGGCAGGACAGCTCTATGGCTACACCTTC
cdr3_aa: CASSPAGQLYGYTF

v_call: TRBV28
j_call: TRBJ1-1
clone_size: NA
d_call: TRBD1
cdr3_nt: TGTGCCAGCAGTCTCCAAACAGGGGGAGTCGCTGAAGCTTTCTTT
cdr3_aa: CASSLQTGGVAEAFF

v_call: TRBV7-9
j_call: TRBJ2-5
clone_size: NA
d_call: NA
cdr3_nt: TGTGCCAGCAGTTACGGACGAGAGATCACAGGGCGCCAAGAGACCCAGTACTTC
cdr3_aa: CASSYGREITGRQETQYF

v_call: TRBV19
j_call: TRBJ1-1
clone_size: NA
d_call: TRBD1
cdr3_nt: TGTGCCAGCCAGACAGGGGGCGTTTCGAACACTGAAGCTTTCTTT
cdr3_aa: CASQTGGVSNTEAFF

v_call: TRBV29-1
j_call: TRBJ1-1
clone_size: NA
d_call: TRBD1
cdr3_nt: TGCAGCGTCCTGACAGGGGTTAACACTGAAGCTTTCTTT
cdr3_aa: CSVLTGVNTEAFF

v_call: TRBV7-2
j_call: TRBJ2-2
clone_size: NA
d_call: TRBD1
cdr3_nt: TGTGCCAGCAGCTTAGGTTTGGGGACAGGGTCCGGGGAGCTGTTTTTT
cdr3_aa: CASSLGLGTGSGELFF

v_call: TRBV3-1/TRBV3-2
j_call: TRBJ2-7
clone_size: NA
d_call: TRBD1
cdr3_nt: TGTGCCAGCAGGTACCGGGACAGTCCCAACGAGCAGTACTTC
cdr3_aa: CASRYRDSPNEQYF

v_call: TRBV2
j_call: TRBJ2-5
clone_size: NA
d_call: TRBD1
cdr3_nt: TGTGCCAGCAGTGAACAGGCGACAGGGGGAGAGACCCAGTACTTC
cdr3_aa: CASSEQATGGETQYF

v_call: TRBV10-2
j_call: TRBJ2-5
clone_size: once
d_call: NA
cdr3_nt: TGCGCCAGCAGTGACCCCGCGGGGCCCGGGGTGACGGAGACCCAGTACTTC
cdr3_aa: CASSDPAGPGVTETQYF

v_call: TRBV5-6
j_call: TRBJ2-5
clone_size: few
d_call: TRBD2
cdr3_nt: TGTGCCAGCAGCTTTGAGGTAGCGGGGGGGGAGACCCAGTACTTC
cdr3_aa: CASSFEVAGGETQYF

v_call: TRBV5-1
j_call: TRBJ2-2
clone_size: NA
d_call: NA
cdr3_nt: TGCGCCAGCAGCCCGCGGGACAGAAGAGTTCCGACCGGGGAGCTGTTTTTT
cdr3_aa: CASSPRDRRVPTGELFF

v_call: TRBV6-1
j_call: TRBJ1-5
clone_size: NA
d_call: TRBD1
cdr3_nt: TGTGCCAGCAGTGAAGGAGGGGGCGGACAGCCCCAGCATTTT
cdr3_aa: CASSEGGGGQPQHF

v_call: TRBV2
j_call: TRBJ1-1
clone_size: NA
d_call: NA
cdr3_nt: TGTGCCAGCAGCAGCTTGGACAGCATGAACACTGAAGCTTTCTTT
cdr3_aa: CASSSLDSMNTEAFF

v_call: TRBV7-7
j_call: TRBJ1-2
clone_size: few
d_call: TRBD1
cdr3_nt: TGTGCCAGCAGACCTGACAGGGTAGGAGGCTACACCTTC
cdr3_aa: CASRPDRVGGYTF

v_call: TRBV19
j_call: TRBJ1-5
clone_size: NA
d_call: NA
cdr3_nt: TGTGCCAGTAGTATGTGGGGGGGTAATCAGCCCCAGCATTTT
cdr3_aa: CASSMWGGNQPQHF

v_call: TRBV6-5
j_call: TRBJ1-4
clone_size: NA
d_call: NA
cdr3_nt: TGTGCCAGCAGTTACTCTGGGCCCGCAACTAATGAAAAACTGTTTTTT
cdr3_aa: CASSYSGPATNEKLFF

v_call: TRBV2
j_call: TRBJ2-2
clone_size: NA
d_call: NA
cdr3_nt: TGTGCCACCTCTTTGAACACCGGGGAGCTGTTTTTT
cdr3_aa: CATSLNTGELFF